The source of this T cell receptor beta chain is a study of T cell changes during pregnancy in multiple sclerosis. Libraries were prepared by immunoSEQ multiplex PCR; TCRdb keeps only in-frame clonotypes and omits some of them. The sample has fewer than 75,000 clones, about 89% seen once. Looked up from germline, CDR1 is SGDLS and CDR2 is YYNGEE. V lost 0 bases to trimming and J lost 3 bases, with 10 bases between them. CDR3 size: 14 residues. The material was peripheral blood, obtained in the second trimester of pregnancy. The TCR was taken from a female donor with multiple sclerosis, enrolled in a pregnancy study. J is TRBJ2-7 and V is TRBV9; D is unclear. Here the CDR3 reads CASSVDRDNYEQYF. CDR3 sequence (DNA): TGTGCCAGCAGCGTAGACAGAGATAACTACGAGCAGTACTTC.